The rows below give T cell receptor beta chains drawn from one sample of a study of T cell repertoires in cytomegalovirus infection. Their specific antigens are unknown. TCRdb called the reads again in MiXCR, with one record for every CDR3 protein. The sample carries about 220,000 distinct CDR3 sequences, about 39% recorded once. The material sequenced was CD8+ T cells from cultured PBMCs, taken from culture after CMV antigen stimulation. All receptors derive from a human donor in good health (CMV status not recorded). Some clones in this sample may be carry-over from other donors' samples. CDR3s include the opening cysteine and the closing phenylalanine or tryptophan. D genes are given only for firm matches. Not every row has a clone size; where given, it reads once, few, many or a size class.

j_call d_call clone_size v_call cdr3_nt cdr3_aa
TRBJ1-1 - - TRBV4-2 TGTGCCAGCAGCCAAGACTCGACACGGAACACTGAAGCTTTCTTT CASSQDSTRNTEAFF
TRBJ2-5 - few TRBV7-8 TGTGCCAGCAGCTCAGGGGGCGGGGGGACCCAAGAGACCCAGTACTTC CASSSGGGGTQETQYF
TRBJ2-1 - few TRBV7-2 TGTGCCAGCAGCTTAGGGTTCCTTCCCTACAATGAGCAGTTCTTC CASSLGFLPYNEQFF
TRBJ2-1 - - TRBV30 TGTGCCTGGAGTACCCAACAAGGCAATGAGCAGTTCTTC CAWSTQQGNEQFF
TRBJ2-1 - many TRBV7-3 TGTGCCAGCAGCTTATGGGGCAGCGACAATGAGCAGTTCTTC CASSLWGSDNEQFF
TRBJ1-1 - - TRBV20-1 TGCAGTGCTAGAGTCAGTGTTGAAGCTTTCTTT CSARVSVEAFF
TRBJ2-1 - - TRBV25-1 TGTGCCAGCAGTGAAACCTACAGACCTACCTACAATGAGCAGTTCTTC CASSETYRPTYNEQFF
TRBJ2-3 TRBD2 many TRBV7-2 TGTGCCAGCAGCTTGGGACTAAGAAGCACAGATACGCAGTATTTT CASSLGLRSTDTQYF
TRBJ2-3 TRBD2 - TRBV28 TGTGCCAGCAGACCAAGTGCTAGCGGGGGCCTTAGCACAGATACGCAGTATTTT CASRPSASGGLSTDTQYF
TRBJ2-5 TRBD2 - TRBV5-4 TGTGCCAGCAGCTTGAAGCGGGAGAAAGGAGAGACCCAGTACTTC CASSLKREKGETQYF
TRBJ2-5 - - TRBV2 TGTGCCAGCAGTGAAGTAATAAGCGGAGGACTACAAGAGACCCAGTACTTC CASSEVISGGLQETQYF
TRBJ2-7 TRBD1 - TRBV7-3 TGTGCCAGCAGCCCTATTTGGACAGGGTCTACCTACGAGCAGTACTTC CASSPIWTGSTYEQYF
TRBJ2-1 - - TRBV27 TGTGCCAGCAAAGGGGGGCCCTACAATGAGCAGTTCTTC CASKGGPYNEQFF
TRBJ1-3 TRBD1 - TRBV20-1 TGCAGTGCTAGAGGACAGGGTGAAAACACCATATATTTT CSARGQGENTIYF
TRBJ2-7 - few TRBV7-6 TGTGCCAGCAGCTTAGAGGACAGCCGAGGCTACGAGCAGTACTTC CASSLEDSRGYEQYF
TRBJ1-2 - - TRBV2 TGTGCCAGCAAAGCTCAATATGGCTACACCTTC CASKAQYGYTF
TRBJ2-7 TRBD1 few TRBV7-3 TGTGCCAGCAGCCAAGGGACAGGGGTAAACGAGCAGTACTTC CASSQGTGVNEQYF
TRBJ1-5 - few TRBV6-6 TGTGCCAGCAGTCAAGGGCAGTTCAATCAGCCCCAGCATTTT CASSQGQFNQPQHF
TRBJ1-1 - - TRBV2 TGTGCCAGCAAGGTTCTCGTAGCTTTCTTT CASKVLVAFF
TRBJ1-5 - - TRBV4-1 TGTGCCAGCAGCCAAGAGGATCAACAGCCCCAGCATTTT CASSQEDQQPQHF
TRBJ2-7 - - TRBV27 TGTGCCAGCAGTTTACGTCGGGGCGAGCAGTACTTC CASSLRRGEQYF
TRBJ2-7 - few TRBV23-1 TGCGCCAGCAGTCAAAAGGGGGAGTACGAGCAGTACTTC CASSQKGEYEQYF
TRBJ2-7 TRBD1 few TRBV7-6 TGTGCCAGCAGCTTTCCCCTACAGGGGCGCGGTTCCTACGAGCAGTACTTC CASSFPLQGRGSYEQYF
TRBJ2-2 - - TRBV5-4 TGTGCCAGCAACTGGGACGGAAACACCGGGGAGCTGTTTTTT CASNWDGNTGELFF
TRBJ2-4 - - TRBV6-5 TGTGCCAGCAGTTCCCTGACTGGTGGAGCCAAAAACATTCAGTACTTC CASSSLTGGAKNIQYF
TRBJ2-7 - - TRBV10-3 TGTGCCATCAGTGAGTCCTACGATCCCTCCTACGAGCAGTACTTC CAISESYDPSYEQYF
TRBJ1-6 TRBD1 - TRBV27 TGTGCCAGCAGTATCTCCGGGACAGGGGTTGTTTCACCCCTCCACTTT CASSISGTGVVSPLHF
TRBJ1-5 - - TRBV18 TGTGCCAGCTCACCCTGGGACGACCGACAGCCCCAGCATTTT CASSPWDDRQPQHF
TRBJ1-1 - - TRBV9 TGTGCCAGCAGCGGAGTGGGGGACCGGGCTTTCTTT CASSGVGDRAFF
TRBJ2-3 - - TRBV24-1 TGTGCCACCAGTGATTTGCCGGGCCCGGGTAGCACAGATACGCAGTATTTT CATSDLPGPGSTDTQYF
TRBJ2-5 - - TRBV20-1 TGCAGTGCGAGCCCCGGCGGGACCCAGTACTTC CSASPGGTQYF
TRBJ2-3 - many TRBV7-8 TGTGCCAGCAGCTCGGTGGGAGATACGCAGTATTTT CASSSVGDTQYF
TRBJ2-4 - - TRBV20-1 TGCAGTGCCCGCGACAGCCACTACACCAAAAACATTCAGTACTTC CSARDSHYTKNIQYF
TRBJ2-1 TRBD2 many TRBV7-8 TGTGCCAGCAGCTTAGTTCGGACTAGCGGGAGTGATGAGCAGTTCTTC CASSLVRTSGSDEQFF
TRBJ2-3 TRBD2 - TRBV2 TGTGCCAGCAGTGAAGGAGCGGGAAGAACAGATACGCAGTATTTT CASSEGAGRTDTQYF
TRBJ2-7 - - TRBV27 TGTGCCAGCGCGACCCTCCGAGGGGTGAGCTACGAGCAGTACTTC CASATLRGVSYEQYF
TRBJ1-4 - many TRBV7-2 TGTGCCAGCAGCGTGACAGGCTTTGCAACTAATGAAAAACTGTTTTTT CASSVTGFATNEKLFF
TRBJ2-7 - - TRBV11-2 TGTGCCAGCAGCTTAACAACAGGGCTCTTCAACGAGCAGTACTTC CASSLTTGLFNEQYF
TRBJ2-5 - - TRBV28 TGTGCCAGCAGCCTAGGGCAGGTTGAGACCAAGTACTTC CASSLGQVETKYF
TRBJ2-1 - - TRBV14 TGTGCCAGCAGTCGGGGACTCCTAAACAATGAGCAGTTCTTC CASSRGLLNNEQFF
TRBJ1-2 - - TRBV20-1 TGCAGTGCTGTCGACGGAATTAACTATGGCTACACCTTC CSAVDGINYGYTF
TRBJ2-4 TRBD2 few TRBV7-9 TGTGCCAGCAGCAGGACTAGCCCACCAGCCAAAAACATTCAGTACTTC CASSRTSPPAKNIQYF
TRBJ1-3 - - TRBV6-1 TGTGCCAGCCTTTCTCCCGCAGAGGGCTCTGGAAGCACCATATATTTT CASLSPAEGSGSTIYF
TRBJ2-5 TRBD1 - TRBV7-6 TGTGCCAGCAGCCAGGGGGACAGGGCGAAGTACTTC CASSQGDRAKYF
TRBJ2-5 - - TRBV19 TGTGCCAGTAGTATGACGAGCCGAGAGACCCAGTACTTC CASSMTSRETQYF
TRBJ2-1 - - TRBV5-6 TGTGCCAGCAGCTTGACGTATGAGCAGTTCTTC CASSLTYEQFF
TRBJ2-4 TRBD2 few TRBV7-9 TGTGCCAGCAGCGGGTCCGGGAGGGCCAAAAACATTCAGTACTTC CASSGSGRAKNIQYF
TRBJ2-7 - few TRBV7-9 TGTGCCAGCAGCTCAACAATACTAGCAACGAGCTCCTACGAGCAGTACTTC CASSSTILATSSYEQYF
TRBJ2-4 TRBD1 - TRBV10-2 TGCGCCAGCAGTGGAAGGGGGTCACAGGGGGCTGGAGACAAAAACATTCAGTACTTC CASSGRGSQGAGDKNIQYF
TRBJ1-6 - - TRBV28 TGTGCCAGCAGTTCCTACGGGGCCCCCAATTCACCCCTCCACTTT CASSSYGAPNSPLHF
TRBJ2-5 - - TRBV2 TGTGCCGGCCAGGGAATGTACCAAGAGACCCAGTACTTC CAGQGMYQETQYF
TRBJ2-1 TRBD1 many TRBV6-5 TGTGCCAGCAGTTACTCGGGACAGGGTAGAAATGAGCAGTTCTTC CASSYSGQGRNEQFF
TRBJ2-2 - few TRBV29-1 TGCAGCGTTAGGGGTGTATGGACCGGGGAGCTGTTTTTT CSVRGVWTGELFF
TRBJ2-7 - - TRBV7-9 TGTGCCAGCAGCTTAAGCGTCGGCGAGCAGTACTTC CASSLSVGEQYF
TRBJ2-3 TRBD2 - TRBV6-1 TGTGCCAGCAGTGAACCCCCGGGGGGGGGCCAAACAGATACGCAGTATTTT CASSEPPGGGQTDTQYF
TRBJ2-7 TRBD1 few TRBV7-9 TGTGCCAGCAGCGACTTTCGGAAGGGACAGTTGTCGCGTTACGAGCAGTACTTC CASSDFRKGQLSRYEQYF
TRBJ2-1 TRBD1 - TRBV7-9 TGTGCCAGCAGCTTAAACCTCCGGGACAGGGGATACAATGAGCAGTTCTTC CASSLNLRDRGYNEQFF
TRBJ2-1 TRBD2 - TRBV7-2 TGTGCCAGCAGCTTTGAAAGCGGGGGGGCCTACAATGAGCAGTTCTTC CASSFESGGAYNEQFF
TRBJ2-5 TRBD2 many TRBV3-1 TGTGCCAGCAGCCACGCACTAGCGGAAGGGGAGACCCAGTACTTC CASSHALAEGETQYF